Sequencing of this T cell receptor (beta chain) was carried out in a study of control samples from healthy donors and cancer patients. Measured with immunoSEQ multiplex PCR; TCRdb has only the in-frame clones, and not every one. The sample yields fewer than 200,000 clones, approximately 92% seen once. V was shortened by 3 bases and J by 7 bases, with 15 bases between the two germline ends. Germline-derived CDR1 and CDR2 are MDHEN and SYDVKM. This CDR3 comprises 14 residues. The sequenced sample was blood. The chain employs TRBV28 and TRBJ1-2; TRBD1 might be the D (5 bases). This TCR was recovered from a man younger than 30 in good health. The CDR3 region is CASSLSGTPGGYTF. Written as DNA, the CDR3 is TGTGCCAGCAGTTTGTCCGGGACTCCGGGTGGCTACACCTTC.